A selection of T cell receptor beta chains follows, all from one sample in a study of human thymus T cells. Sequencing was performed with immunoSEQ multiplex PCR; in TCRdb, only in-frame clones are kept and a portion is missing. The sample contains about 46,000 clones, 95% of which appear only once. The sequenced sample consisted of blood. These receptor sequences come from a girl less than two years old with a congenital heart defect but otherwise immunologically healthy. Both conserved end residues are part of each CDR3. A D gene is named only where the DNA matches it firmly. Clone size is shown for a subset of rows, as once, few, many or a class of expanded clone.

TRBJ2-2,NA,TRBV14,13,NA,CARSPTCTGELFF,TGTGCCCGGAGCCCTACGTGCACCGGGGAGCTGTTTTTT
TRBJ2-7,NA,TRBV5-4,20,TRBD1,CASSLGLGYPRGQGKNEQYF,TGTGCCAGCAGCTTGGGGCTAGGGTATCCTAGGGGACAGGGGAAAAACGAGCAGTACTTC
TRBJ2-7,NA,TRBV4-3,15,NA,CASSQDRTLGYEQYF,TGCGCCAGCAGCCAAGATCGCACTTTGGGTTACGAGCAGTACTTC
TRBJ2-1,NA,TRBV10-2,15,TRBD2,CASRMMGEGHPEQFF,TGCGCCAGCAGGATGATGGGGGAGGGCCATCCTGAGCAGTTCTTC
TRBJ1-2,NA,TRBV5-5,11,NA,CASSPGYGYTF,TGTGCCAGCAGCCCAGGCTATGGCTACACCTTC
TRBJ1-2,NA,TRBV30,11,NA,CAWNVRNGYTF,TGTGCCTGGAATGTCCGGAATGGCTACACCTTC
TRBJ1-4,once,TRBV6-5,13,NA,CASSPSRGEKLFF,TGTGCCAGCAGTCCTAGCAGGGGTGAAAAACTGTTTTTT
TRBJ2-3,NA,TRBV4-2,15,NA,CASSQERGNSDTQYF,TGTGCCAGCAGCCAAGAAAGGGGGAACTCAGATACGCAGTATTTT
TRBJ2-3,NA,TRBV9,12,NA,CASSANTDTQYF,TGTGCCAGCAGCGCGAACACAGATACGCAGTATTTT
TRBJ2-5,NA,TRBV6-5,11,NA,CASSYSGTQYF,TGTGCCAGCAGTTATAGCGGGACCCAGTACTTC
TRBJ2-1,NA,TRBV4-3,17,NA,CASSQDPSLSSYNEQFF,TGCGCCAGCAGCCAAGACCCTTCCCTAAGCTCCTACAATGAGCAGTTCTTC
TRBJ2-3,NA,TRBV7-9,19,NA,CASSPLGHSRVRVTDTQYF,TGTGCCAGCAGCCCACTCGGACATTCCCGGGTCCGGGTCACAGATACGCAGTATTTT
TRBJ2-3,NA,TRBV5-4,12,NA,CASRRGTDTQYF,TGTGCCAGCCGAAGAGGCACAGATACGCAGTATTTT
TRBJ2-7,NA,TRBV6-5,16,TRBD2,CASSYSSTAGAYEQYF,TGTGCCAGCAGTTACTCGTCTACAGCGGGAGCATACGAGCAGTACTTC
TRBJ2-7,NA,TRBV7-2,14,TRBD1,CASSPRTGTYEQYF,TGTGCCAGCAGCCCCCGGACAGGGACCTACGAGCAGTACTTC
TRBJ2-5,NA,TRBV7-9,15,TRBD2,CASSGPAGDQETQYF,TGTGCCAGCAGTGGGCCAGCGGGAGACCAAGAGACCCAGTACTTC
TRBJ2-7,NA,TRBV15,15,NA,CATSRDFGVYYEQYF,TGTGCCACCAGCAGAGATTTTGGCGTTTACTACGAGCAGTACTTC
TRBJ1-2,NA,TRBV27,13,NA,CASRPGPNYGYTF,TGTGCCAGCAGGCCAGGACCTAACTATGGCTACACCTTC
TRBJ2-7,NA,TRBV15,16,TRBD2,CATSRDKGLATPEQYF,TGTGCCACCAGCAGAGATAAGGGACTAGCAACCCCCGAGCAGTACTTC
TRBJ2-6,few,TRBV25-1,14,NA,CASSPGAGANVLTF,TGTGCCAGCAGTCCAGGGGCTGGGGCCAACGTCCTGACTTTC
TRBJ2-7,NA,TRBV14,15,NA,CASSQEFRNIGEQYF,TGTGCCAGCAGCCAAGAATTCAGGAATATCGGCGAGCAGTACTTC
TRBJ2-1,NA,TRBV11-1,14,NA,CASSAYGYYNEQFF,TGTGCCAGCAGCGCGTACGGGTACTACAATGAGCAGTTCTTC
TRBJ2-1,NA,TRBV6-4,16,TRBD2,CASSPSGAGGYNEQFF,TGTGCCAGCAGTCCATCAGGAGCGGGAGGTTACAATGAGCAGTTCTTC
TRBJ2-5,once,TRBV15,14,NA,CATSSRAAGETQYF,TGTGCCACCAGCAGCCGGGCGGCAGGTGAGACCCAGTACTTC
TRBJ2-1,NA,TRBV11-2,15,NA,CASSLGQGPYNEQFF,TGTGCCAGCAGCTTAGGCCAGGGACCCTACAATGAGCAGTTCTTC
TRBJ1-2,few,TRBV27,13,TRBD1,CASSGQASGGYTF,TGTGCCAGCTCGGGACAGGCGAGTGGAGGCTACACCTTC
TRBJ2-3,NA,TRBV5-1,16,TRBD2,CASSLGTLAATDTQYF,TGCGCCAGCAGCTTGGGCACCCTAGCGGCCACAGATACGCAGTATTTT
TRBJ2-7,NA,TRBV7-9,16,TRBD2,CASSSRAQREIDEQYF,TGTGCCAGCAGCTCGCGTGCCCAGCGGGAGATCGACGAGCAGTACTTC
TRBJ2-7,NA,TRBV11-2,16,NA,CASSPPVIKFSYEQYF,TGTGCCAGCAGCCCCCCCGTTATTAAATTCTCCTACGAGCAGTACTTC
TRBJ2-3,once,TRBV29-1,13,TRBD2,CSAVAGSTDTQYF,TGCAGCGCCGTAGCGGGTAGCACAGATACGCAGTATTTT
TRBJ1-4,NA,TRBV10-3,13,NA,CAISGGVHEKLFF,TGTGCCATCAGTGGGGGGGTCCACGAAAAACTGTTTTTT
TRBJ2-1,once,TRBV11-2,13,TRBD1,CASSLGQGWEQFF,TGTGCCAGCAGCTTAGGACAGGGTTGGGAGCAGTTCTTC
TRBJ2-1,NA,TRBV18,15,NA,CASSPLAGPNNEQFF,TGTGCCAGCTCACCACTCGCGGGGCCTAACAATGAGCAGTTCTTC
TRBJ2-5,NA,TRBV30,16,TRBD1,CAWSLNRGRYQETQYF,TGTGCCTGGAGTCTTAACAGGGGCCGGTACCAAGAGACCCAGTACTTC
TRBJ2-3,NA,TRBV27,18,TRBD2,CASSLSFLGLAGGDTQYF,TGTGCCAGCAGTTTATCTTTTCTGGGACTAGCGGGAGGGGATACGCAGTATTTT
TRBJ2-2,once,TRBV28,17,TRBD2,CASTDDARDYGPGELFF,TGTGCCAGCACCGATGACGCCCGGGACTACGGTCCCGGGGAGCTGTTTTTT
TRBJ1-5,NA,TRBV5-8,14,NA,CASSLRAPNQPQHF,TGTGCCAGCAGCTTGCGTGCTCCAAATCAGCCCCAGCATTTT
TRBJ2-6,NA,TRBV4-2,15,NA,CASSQGVSGANVLTF,TGTGCCAGCAGCCAAGGGGTCTCTGGGGCCAACGTCCTGACTTTC
TRBJ1-2,NA,TRBV6-1,15,NA,CASSVYIFERGGYTF,TGTGCCAGCAGTGTGTATATTTTTGAGAGGGGTGGCTACACCTTC
TRBJ2-7,once,TRBV18,15,TRBD1,CASSSTGGDLYEQYF,TGTGCCAGCTCCTCCACAGGGGGCGATTTGTACGAGCAGTACTTC
TRBJ2-3,NA,TRBV4-2,16,TRBD2,CASSQVLAGGADTQYF,TGTGCCAGCAGCCAAGTGCTAGCGGGAGGGGCAGATACGCAGTATTTT
TRBJ2-7,NA,TRBV20-1,11,NA,CSASWDYEQYF,TGCAGTGCTAGTTGGGACTACGAGCAGTACTTC
TRBJ2-1,NA,TRBV7-3,15,TRBD2,CASSKTSGSYNEQFF,TGTGCCAGCAGTAAGACTAGCGGGAGCTACAATGAGCAGTTCTTC
TRBJ2-7,once,TRBV28,14,NA,CASSLWGEVYEQYF,TGTGCCAGCAGTTTGTGGGGCGAGGTCTACGAGCAGTACTTC
TRBJ1-4,NA,TRBV7-3,14,NA,CAIWWTATNEKLFF,TGTGCCATCTGGTGGACGGCAACTAATGAAAAACTGTTTTTT
TRBJ2-2,NA,TRBV2,15,TRBD1,CATQRQGTNTGELFF,TGTGCCACTCAACGACAGGGGACGAACACCGGGGAGCTGTTTTTT
TRBJ2-1,NA,TRBV27,14,TRBD2,CASSPGGPGNEQFF,TGTGCCAGCAGCCCGGGAGGGCCGGGCAATGAGCAGTTCTTC